The present entry profiles one TCR beta chain with its context. The antigen remains undetermined. These data belong to a study of radiotherapy plus CTLA-4 blockade in lung cancer. Study background: Of all patients, approximately 17% responded objectively and approximately 29% showed disease control.

Findings and limits, study-wide: Radiotherapy was combined with ipilimumab, and tumor-derived TCR clones then expanded in blood.

The protocol was immunoSEQ multiplex PCR, while the TCRdb copy is restricted to in-frame clones and leaves out a portion. The table includes approximately 40,000 clones, 72% detected once. The CDR3 sequence is 17 residues long. V lost 4 bases and J lost 4, with 20 bases in between. From germline, CDR1 is SNHLY and CDR2 FYNNEI. This clonotype was obtained from a human donor with non-small cell lung cancer who had stable disease on radiotherapy plus ipilimumab. The chain employs TRBV2 and TRBJ2-4; unclear D gene. The material sequenced was peripheral blood, taken from a patient treated with radiotherapy plus ipilimumab. The CDR3 protein is CASSGLVAALTKNIQYF. Written as DNA, the CDR3 is TGTGCCAGCAGTGGACTGGTGGCGGCCCTCACGAAAAACATTCAGTACTTC.